A few counts support the clone carrying this TCR beta chain. The antigen is not known. As every portion of the isolated RNA was reverse transcribed, the sequencing read expressed TCRB transcripts. TCRdb's copy holds only in-frame clones and misses some; the assay was immunoSEQ multiplex PCR. The sample has more than 550,000 clones, around 15% seen once. This record comes from a study of beta chain features in type 1 diabetes. Turning to the study itself: The patient and healthy donor groups were comparable for age, gender and cell yields.

One heparinised blood draw averaging roughly 120 mL was given by each donor. The study, taken as a whole, reports: Among all four CD4+ subsets, Type 1 diabetes patients had TCRB CDR3s that were moderately but significantly shorter. The naive, central memory and Treg TCRB repertoires looked more alike in patients than they did in healthy donors. PCR might preferentially amplify shorter templates, equally in patients and controls.

This CDR3 comprises 15 residues. CDR1 is SGHTA, CDR2 FQGNSA, per germline. With 5 bases removed from V and 2 bases from J, the gap between germline ends came to 15 bases. The receptor was derived from a man aged 18 to 35 with type 1 diabetes. Sequenced sample: naive CD4+ T cells from blood. The chain employs TRBV7-2 and TRBJ1-2, with D perhaps TRBD1 (6 bases). This CDR3 reads CASSVNGQSNYGYTF. CDR3 DNA sequence: TGTGCCAGCAGCGTTAACGGACAGAGCAACTATGGCTACACCTTC.